What follows are 9 T cell receptor beta chains derived from one specimen sequenced in a study of blood T cell repertoires in COVID-19. Assay used: immunoSEQ multiplex PCR; TCRdb lists only in-frame clones, some missing. The sample includes roughly 47,000 clones, about 90% seen only once; the top ten take around 8.3%. Material: peripheral blood. The source is a man aged 50 to 59 with acute or convalescent COVID-19.

The chain combines TRBV7-3 with TRBJ2-2; D may be TRBD1 (6 bases). The germline V gene has CDR1 SGHTA and CDR2 FQGTGA. The CDR3 length is 14 residues. V lost 3 bases to trimming and J lost 5 bases, with 10 bases between them. CDR3 coding DNA: TGTGCCAGCAGCTTGGGGACAACAACCGGGGAGCTGTTTTTT. The encoded protein is CASSLGTTTGELFF. The full variable domain, with the rest looked up from reference TRBV7-3 and TRBJ2-2, is GAGVSQTPSNKVTEKGKYVELRCDPISGHTALYWYRQSLGQGPEFLIYFQGTGAADDSGLPNDRFFAVRPEGSVSTLKIQRTERGDSAVYLCASSLGTTTGELFFGEGSRLTVL.

The chain has TRBV28 and TRBJ1-3, with D perhaps matching TRBD1 (5 bases). V was clipped by 6 bases and J by 0 bases, with 12 bases between them. The germline gives CDR1 MDHEN, CDR2 SYDVKM. CDR3 size: 15 residues. The CDR3, as DNA: TGTGCCAGCAGGAACCCTCAGGGCTCTGGAAACACCATATATTTT. Residues: CASRNPQGSGNTIYF. Together with reference TRBV28 and TRBJ1-3, the CDR3 gives the full variable domain: DVKVTQSSRYLVKRTGEKVFLECVQDMDHENMFWYRQDPGLGLRLIYFSYDVKMKEKGDIPEGYSVSREKKERFSLILESASTNQTSMYLCASRNPQGSGNTIYFGEGSWLTVV.

V gene TRBV25-1 combines with J gene TRBJ2-1; 8 nucleotides align to TRBD2. The germline V gene has CDR1 MGHDK and CDR2 SYGVNS. The J segment lost 5 bases and the V segment lost 3 bases, leaving 6 bases of the junction unmatched. CDR3 length equals 15 residues. The DNA for the CDR3 is TGTGCCAGCAGTGATTGGACTAGCAGTAACAATGAGCAGTTCTTC. This encodes CASSDWTSSNNEQFF.

The chain has TRBV10-3 and TRBJ2-3; 9 bases are a match to TRBD1. CDR3 size: 15 residues. Trimming took 1 base from V and 4 from J; bases not matched to a gene: 3. From germline, CDR1 is ENHRY and CDR2 SYGVKD. The CDR3 reads CAISEFGQGSDTQYF. The DNA of the CDR3 is TGTGCCATCAGTGAGTTCGGACAGGGGTCAGATACGCAGTATTTT.

This chain connects TRBV21-1 to TRBJ2-1; the DNA was not compared with TRBD2, the D call given in the table. TRBV21-1 is designated a pseudogene. The CDR3 is 16 residues long. The CDR3 coding sequence is TGTGCCCCTCCGAGGAGTTTACCGAGCTCCTACAATGAGCAGTTCTTC. Residues: CAPPRSLPSSYNEQFF.

The gene calls are TRBV27 and TRBJ2-3; 8 bases match TRBD2. CDR3 length: 16 amino acids. With V trimmed by 4 bases and J by 6 bases, 12 bases remained unmatched. Germline V gene lookup returns CDR1 MNHEY and CDR2 SMNVEV (reference sequence). The chain's CDR3 is CASSSALAEREDTQYF. CDR3 nucleotides: TGTGCCAGCAGTTCAGCACTAGCGGAGCGCGAGGATACGCAGTATTTT.

The genes are TRBV18 and TRBJ2-4, with 10 bases aligning to TRBD1. The germline CDR1 and CDR2 sequences are KGHSH and LQKENI. The CDR3 is 16 amino acids. J lost 12 bases, V lost 3 bases, and 14 bases had no gene match. The CDR3 protein is CASSPVPGQGSGPQYF. Written as DNA, the CDR3 is TGTGCCAGCTCACCTGTCCCGGGACAGGGGTCGGGCCCTCAGTACTTC.

V usage is TRBV7-9 and J usage is TRBJ2-7, with D perhaps TRBD1 (6 bases). CDR3 length equals 14 residues. Germline CDR1 and CDR2: SEHNR and FQNEAQ (reference sequence). Trimming took 2 bases from V and 3 from J, leaving 11 bases between them. This chain's CDR3 is CASSLKQGVYEQYF. CDR3 sequence (DNA): TGTGCCAGCAGCTTAAAACAGGGAGTCTACGAGCAGTACTTC.

Comment on this clone: The same CDR3 can be traced to other DNA sequences in this sample. The chain couples TRBV7-2 to TRBJ1-2; possibly TRBD1 for D (6 bases). The CDR3 has 17 residues. V lost 5 bases to trimming and J lost 0 bases, with 19 bases between them. Germline V lookup: CDR1 SGHTA, CDR2 FQGNSA. CDR3 loop: CASSRRQAKLPNYGYTF. In DNA form, the CDR3 reads TGTGCCAGCAGCAGACGACAGGCAAAATTGCCTAACTATGGCTACACCTTC.